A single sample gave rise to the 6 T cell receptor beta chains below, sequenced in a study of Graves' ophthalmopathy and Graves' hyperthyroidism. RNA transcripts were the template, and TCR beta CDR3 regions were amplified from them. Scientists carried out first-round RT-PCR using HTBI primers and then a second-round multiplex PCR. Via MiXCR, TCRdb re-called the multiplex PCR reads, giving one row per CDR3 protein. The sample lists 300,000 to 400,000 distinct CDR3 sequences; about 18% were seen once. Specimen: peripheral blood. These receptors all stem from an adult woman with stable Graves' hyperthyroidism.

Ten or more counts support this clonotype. The CDR3 nucleotides read TGCAGCGTTGCCCCGGGTTCCCACGAGCAGTACTTC. Translated: CSVAPGSHEQYF. V is TRBV29-1 and J is TRBJ2-7; D remains unclear. The CDR3 runs to 12 residues. Germline lookup yields CDR1 SQVTM and CDR2 ANQGSEA. V was shortened by 4 bases and J by 5 bases, with 12 bases between the two germline ends.

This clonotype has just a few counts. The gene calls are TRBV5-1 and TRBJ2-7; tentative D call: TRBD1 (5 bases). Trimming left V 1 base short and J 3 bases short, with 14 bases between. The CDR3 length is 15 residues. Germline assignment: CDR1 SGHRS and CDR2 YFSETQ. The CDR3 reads CASSLFQGNGYEQYF. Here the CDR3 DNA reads TGCGCCAGCAGCTTGTTTCAGGGCAATGGCTACGAGCAGTACTTC.

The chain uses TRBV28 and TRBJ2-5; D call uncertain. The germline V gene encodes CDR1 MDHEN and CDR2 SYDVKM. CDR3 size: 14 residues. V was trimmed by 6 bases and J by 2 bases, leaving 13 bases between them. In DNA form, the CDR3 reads TGTGCCAGCAGCTTGATAAGCTTGCAAGAGACCCAGTACTTC. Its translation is CASSLISLQETQYF. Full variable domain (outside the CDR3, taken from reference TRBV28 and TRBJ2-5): DVKVTQSSRYLVKRTGEKVFLECVQDMDHENMFWYRQDPGLGLRLIYFSYDVKMKEKGDIPEGYSVSREKKERFSLILESASTNQTSMYLCASSLISLQETQYFGPGTRLLVL.

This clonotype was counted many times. This chain's CDR3 is CASRVLAGNGELFF. The DNA for the CDR3 is TGTGCCAGCAGGGTACTAGCGGGAAACGGGGAGCTGTTTTTT. The chain carries TRBV12-3 or TRBV12-4 and TRBJ2-2; 10 nucleotides line up with TRBD2. The CDR3 covers 14 residues. V lost 6 bases, J lost 7 bases, and 5 bases stayed unmatched.

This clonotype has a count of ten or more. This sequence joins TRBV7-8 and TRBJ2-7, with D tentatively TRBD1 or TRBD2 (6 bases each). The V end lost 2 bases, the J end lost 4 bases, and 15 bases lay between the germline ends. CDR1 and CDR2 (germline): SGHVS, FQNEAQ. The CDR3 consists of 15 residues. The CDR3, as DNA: TGTGCCAGCAGCTTAAGGGGGGAATCTGGGTACGAGCAGTACTTC. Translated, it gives CASSLRGESGYEQYF. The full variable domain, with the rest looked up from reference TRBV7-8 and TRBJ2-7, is GAGVSQSPRYKVAKRGQDVALRCDPISGHVSLFWYQQALGQGPEFLTYFQNEAQLDKSGLPSDRFFAERPEGSVSTLKIQRTQQEDSAVYLCASSLRGESGYEQYFGPGTRLTVT.

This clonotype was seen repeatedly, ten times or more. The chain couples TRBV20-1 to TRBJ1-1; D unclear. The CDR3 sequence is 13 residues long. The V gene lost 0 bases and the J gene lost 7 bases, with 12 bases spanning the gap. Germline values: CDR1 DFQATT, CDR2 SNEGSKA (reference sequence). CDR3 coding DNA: TGCAGTGCTAGAGACGGTTATTTAATTGAAGCTTTCTTT. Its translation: CSARDGYLIEAFF.